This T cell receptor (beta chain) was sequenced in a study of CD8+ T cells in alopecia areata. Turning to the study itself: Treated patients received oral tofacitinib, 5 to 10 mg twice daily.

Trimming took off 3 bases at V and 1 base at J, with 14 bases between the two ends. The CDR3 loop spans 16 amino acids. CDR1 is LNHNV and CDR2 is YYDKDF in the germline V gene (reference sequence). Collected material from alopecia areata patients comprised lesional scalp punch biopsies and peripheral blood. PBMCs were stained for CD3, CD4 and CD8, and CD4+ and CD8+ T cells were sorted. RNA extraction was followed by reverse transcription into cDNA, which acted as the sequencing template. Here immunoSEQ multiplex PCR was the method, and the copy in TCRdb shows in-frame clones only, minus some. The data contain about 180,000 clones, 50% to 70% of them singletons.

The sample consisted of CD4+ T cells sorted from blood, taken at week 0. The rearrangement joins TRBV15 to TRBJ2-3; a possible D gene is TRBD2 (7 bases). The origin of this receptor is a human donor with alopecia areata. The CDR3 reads CATSSGGGGRTDTQYF. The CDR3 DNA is TGTGCCACCAGCAGCGGGGGCGGGGGCCGCACAGATACGCAGTATTTT. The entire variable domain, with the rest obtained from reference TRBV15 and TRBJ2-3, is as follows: DAMVIQNPRYQVTQFGKPVTLSCSQTLNHNVMYWYQQKSSQAPKLLFHYYDKDFNNEADTPDNFQSRRPNTSFCFLDIRSPGLGDTAMYLCATSSGGGGRTDTQYFGPGTRLTVL.